The TCR beta chain under discussion was sequenced for a study of T-cell memory formation after mild COVID-19. A few counts support this clonotype. Each CDR3 protein gets one entry after TCRdb re-called the 5' RACE reads with MiXCR. Of 580,000 or so distinct CDR3 sequences in the sample, 15% to 20% were seen once. The CDR3 has 17 residues. Specimen: PBMCs or a T cell subset sorted from them (not recorded which). This clonotype was obtained from an adult woman who had mild COVID-19 (a few samples of this study predate the infection). Cell type and time point are not known. The chain has TRBV21-1 and TRBJ1-1; TRBD1 reflects the table's D call only, with no check against the DNA. TRBV21-1 is tagged as a pseudogene. CDR3 in DNA: TGTGCCAGCAGCAAAACGCGGGACGGGACCGTGAACACTGAAGCTTTCTTT. Amino acid sequence: CASSKTRDGTVNTEAFF.